These 25 T cell receptor beta chains share one sample of origin, sequenced in a study of regulatory T cells in long-lasting Graves disease. Time point specified: persistent/refractory GD, antithyroid drugs over 5 years with positive TRAb. RNA isolated from PBMCs was used to make the TCR library. Library construction for TCR beta used iRepertoire HTBI primers and Arm-PCR of CDR3 regions. TCRdb analysed the multiplex PCR reads with MiXCR anew, one entry per CDR3 protein. Of 700,000 or so distinct CDR3 sequences detected, 30% appear once; the ten largest clones hold about 42%. The specimen was peripheral blood mononuclear cells (PBMCs), collected when the disease was refractory, from a patient treated with antithyroid drugs. The source is a female donor with Graves disease.

The genes are TRBV30 and TRBJ2-7; 11 bases agree with TRBD2. Germline V gives CDR1 GTSNPN, CDR2 SVGIG (reference sequence). This CDR3 comprises 13 residues. V lost 3 bases to trimming and J lost 3 bases; unmatched junction nucleotides: 1. Written as DNA, the CDR3 is TGTGCCTGGAGGACTAGCGGGGACTACGAGCAGTACTTC. Translating it yields CAWRTSGDYEQYF.

The chain is built from TRBV7-3 and TRBJ1-2; TRBD1 might be the D (6 bases). This CDR3 has 11 amino acids. CDR1 SGHTA and CDR2 FQGTGA come from the germline V gene. V lost 11 bases and J 4 bases, leaving 11 bases between the germline ends. Here the CDR3 reads CAAGAAYGYTF. DNA of the CDR3: TGTGCCGCAGGGGCAGCCTATGGCTACACCTTC.

This clonotype was observed a few times. The genes are TRBV27 and TRBJ1-1; D is unclear. Germline CDR1 and CDR2: MNHEY and SMNVEV (reference sequence). V was pared by 5 bases and J by 2 bases, with 15 bases between. This CDR3 is 15 amino acids long. CDR3 coding DNA: TGTGCCAGCAGTCCCTCGGGCGAGGGTAACACTGAAGCTTTCTTT. It yields the protein CASSPSGEGNTEAFF.

Turning to this clonotype: A much larger clone sits a single nucleotide away, making a read error possible. This chain's CDR3 is CANRDRRLRGYEQYF. The CDR3 DNA reads TGTGCCAACAGGGACCGGCGGCTTAGGGGGTACGAGCAGTACTTC. This chain joins TRBV6-1 and TRBJ2-7, with D maybe TRBD1 (6 bases). The germline V gene encodes CDR1 MNHNS and CDR2 SASEGT. The CDR3 is made up of 15 amino acids. The ends were cut back, 10 bases at V and 4 bases at J, with 23 bases in the middle.

The rearrangement joins TRBV7-9 to TRBJ1-2; D gene ambiguous. In germline, CDR1 is SEHNR, CDR2 FQNEAQ (reference sequence). The CDR3 extends over 13 amino acids. The ends were cut back, 1 base at V and 10 bases at J, with 13 bases in the middle. The CDR3: CASSLVTTPFYTF. The CDR3 region has the DNA TGTGCCAGCAGCTTAGTGACCACACCGTTCTACACCTTC.

This clonotype came up a few times. The chain employs TRBV30 and TRBJ1-2, with a tentative D call TRBD1 (5 bases). CDR3 length: 13 amino acids. The V end lost 0 bases, the J end lost 8 bases, and 13 bases lay between the germline ends. Germline CDR1 GTSNPN, CDR2 SVGIG (reference sequence). The CDR3 DNA is TGTGCCTGGAGTGTAATGAGAGGGGTCGGCTACACCTTC. This gives the protein CAWSVMRGVGYTF.

This chain links TRBV20-1 with TRBJ1-2; D is unclear. CDR1 is DFQATT, CDR2 SNEGSKA, per germline (reference sequence). Trimming left V 0 bases short and J 4 bases short, with 9 bases between. CDR3 length equals 13 residues. The CDR3 nucleotides are TGCAGTGCTAGAGAGGGCCTGACCTATGGCTACACCTTC. It translates to CSAREGLTYGYTF.

V is TRBV9 and J is TRBJ1-2; D gene uncertain. V gave up 0 bases and J gave up 4 bases, with 10 bases separating them. Germline lookup yields CDR1 SGDLS and CDR2 YYNGEE. The CDR3 sequence is 14 residues long. The CDR3 region has the DNA TGTGCCAGCAGCGTAGACCCGATGTCCTATGGCTACACCTTC. Its protein product is CASSVDPMSYGYTF.

This clonotype was picked up a small number of times. The V and J genes are TRBV13 and TRBJ1-1; TRBD1 might be the D (6 bases). Per germline, CDR1 PRHDT and CDR2 FYEKMQ (reference sequence). V shed 1 base and J shed 4 bases, with 16 bases lying between them. CDR3 length equals 16 residues. The CDR3 sequence: CASSLEDSKRTTEAFF. DNA of the CDR3: TGTGCCAGCAGCTTAGAGGACAGCAAAAGAACCACTGAAGCTTTCTTT.

V usage is TRBV19 and J usage is TRBJ1-3; unclear D gene. Germline loops: CDR1 LNHDA, CDR2 SQIVND (reference sequence). The ends were cut back, 6 bases at V and 4 bases at J, with 7 bases in the middle. This CDR3 has 12 residues. This CDR3 reads CASRNEGNTIYF. The CDR3 DNA reads TGTGCCAGTAGGAACGAAGGAAACACCATATATTTT.

This clonotype was seen ten or more times. V and J are TRBV11-2 and TRBJ1-6; 7 bases align to TRBD1. Germline CDR1 SGHAT, CDR2 FQNNGV. The V gene end was trimmed by 0 bases and the J gene end by 7 bases; junction bases not matched to a gene: 9. The CDR3 runs 17 residues. As DNA, the CDR3 is TGTGCCAGCAGCTTAGATGCTGGTCGGGACAGCAATTCACCCCTCCACTTT. Encoded protein: CASSLDAGRDSNSPLHF.

The genes are TRBV7-3 and TRBJ2-7, with D hard to call. V gave up 3 bases and J gave up 2 bases, with 8 bases separating them. CDR1 and CDR2 (germline): SGHTA, FQGTGA. The CDR3 totals 13 residues. CDR3 residues: CASSFCGTYEQYF. Here the CDR3 DNA reads TGTGCCAGCAGCTTTTGCGGAACCTACGAGCAGTACTTC.

The rearrangement links TRBV7-7 to TRBJ1-1, with a possible D match to TRBD1 (5 bases). The V end lost 4 bases, the J end lost 3 bases, and 9 bases lay between the germline ends. The CDR3 contains 13 residues. Germline V gene data show CDR1 as SSHAT and CDR2 as FNYEAQ (reference sequence). The CDR3 region is CASSYRKDTEAFF. CDR3 nucleotides: TGTGCCAGCAGCTACAGGAAGGACACTGAAGCTTTCTTT. The full variable domain, in which reference TRBV7-7 and TRBJ1-1 provide the parts outside the CDR3, is GAGVSQSPRYKVTKRGQDVTLRCDPISSHATLYWYQQALGQGPEFLTYFNYEAQPDKSGLPSDRFSAERPEGSISTLTIQRTEQRDSAMYRCASSYRKDTEAFFGQGTRLTVV.

The J gene is TRBJ2-7, the V gene TRBV20-1; weak D call: TRBD2 (6 bases). V was cut by 0 bases and J by 3 bases, with 12 bases left in between. CDR1 and CDR2 from the germline V gene are DFQATT and SNEGSKA (reference sequence). The CDR3 totals 14 residues. The CDR3 is CSARDAGSLYEQYF. In DNA, the CDR3 is TGCAGTGCTAGAGACGCCGGGAGCCTCTACGAGCAGTACTTC.

V usage is TRBV7-9 and J usage is TRBJ2-7; D remains ambiguous. Germline V gene sequence: CDR1 SEHNR, CDR2 FQNEAQ (reference sequence). Trimming removed 4 bases at V and 4 bases at J, with 14 bases between. The CDR3 extends over 14 amino acids. The CDR3 bases are TGTGCCAGCAGCTCTTCGACGGTGTTTTACGAGCAGTACTTC. Protein product: CASSSSTVFYEQYF.

This clonotype was observed a few times. The chain joins TRBV6-1 to TRBJ2-7, with 8 nucleotides matching TRBD2. The V segment lost 3 bases and the J segment 3 bases; nucleotides outside the gene matches: 7. This CDR3 comprises 15 residues. Germline CDR1 MNHNS, CDR2 SASEGT. The CDR3: CASSEGLAGFYEQYF. The DNA of the CDR3 is TGTGCCAGCAGTGAGGGGCTAGCGGGTTTCTACGAGCAGTACTTC.

The V and J genes are TRBV7-6 and TRBJ1-2, with TRBD1 as a possible D gene (5 bases). Germline assignment: CDR1 SGHVS and CDR2 FNYEAQ. This CDR3 spans 16 amino acids. The V and J ends lost 1 base and 4 bases respectively, with 16 bases between them. The DNA for the CDR3 is TGTGCCAGCAGCTTAGGGGTGGGAGGGGCCCCCTATGGCTACACCTTC. This codes for CASSLGVGGAPYGYTF.

The J gene is TRBJ2-5, the V gene TRBV6-1, with TRBD2 matching over 9 bases. With V trimmed by 8 bases and J by 2 bases, 6 bases remained unmatched. CDR1 is MNHNS, CDR2 SASEGT, per germline. The CDR3 covers 14 residues. CDR3 coding DNA: TGTGCCAGCCGCCCTAGCGGGATACAAGAGACCCAGTACTTC. Translating gives CASRPSGIQETQYF.

This clonotype has a count of ten or more. This chain joins TRBV28 and TRBJ1-1, with 7 bases lining up with TRBD1. With V trimmed by 2 bases and J by 5 bases, 8 bases remained unmatched. The CDR3 is made up of 15 amino acids. Germline CDR1 reads MDHEN; CDR2 reads SYDVKM. In DNA form, the CDR3 reads TGTGCCAGCAGTTTAACGCCAGGGGGTGGTACTGAAGCTTTCTTT. Translation gives CASSLTPGGGTEAFF. The full variable domain, its missing parts supplied by reference TRBV28 and TRBJ1-1, is DVKVTQSSRYLVKRTGEKVFLECVQDMDHENMFWYRQDPGLGLRLIYFSYDVKMKEKGDIPEGYSVSREKKERFSLILESASTNQTSMYLCASSLTPGGGTEAFFGQGTRLTVV.

This clonotype was seen many times. The chain recombines TRBV12-3 or TRBV12-4 with TRBJ1-4, with D tentatively TRBD1 (6 bases). Trimming cost V 4 bases and J 11 bases, with 20 bases left between them. The CDR3 sequence is 15 residues long. The CDR3 protein is CASSSTTGLMGKLFF. CDR3 sequence (DNA): TGTGCCAGCAGTTCTACGACAGGACTAATGGGGAAACTGTTTTTT.

This clonotype was detected many times. The chain recombines TRBV28 with TRBJ1-5, with a tentative D call TRBD1 (5 bases). This CDR3 is 14 amino acids long. With 3 bases removed from V and 0 bases from J, the gap between germline ends came to 6 bases. Germline CDR1 reads MDHEN; CDR2 reads SYDVKM. CDR3 in amino acids: CASSFQGSNQPQHF. CDR3 DNA sequence: TGTGCCAGCAGTTTTCAGGGTAGCAATCAGCCCCAGCATTTT.

A remark on this clonotype: Its ends do not fully match the called genes, so a read error is possible. The V call is TRBV2, the J call TRBJ2-7, with unresolved D. Germline V CDR1 and CDR2: SNHLY, FYNNEI. The length of the CDR3 is 13 residues. For the CDR3, the DNA is TGTGCCAGCTCTCAGACTCTCTCCTACGAGCAGTGCTTC. Amino acid sequence: CASSQTLSYEQCF. The full variable domain, its missing parts supplied by reference TRBV2 and TRBJ2-7, is EPEVTQTPSHQVTQMGQEVILRCVPISNHLYFYWYRQILGQKVEFLVSFYNNEISEKSEIFDDQFSVERPDGSNFTLKIRSTKLEDSAMYFCASSQTLSYEQCFGPGTRLTVT.

This clonotype was found a few times. The CDR3 DNA is TGCGCCAGCAGCTTGGATCGGGGGGACACCGGGGAGCTGTTTTTT. It encodes CASSLDRGDTGELFF. The chain combines TRBV5-1 with TRBJ2-2; 7 bases fit TRBD2. Per the germline V gene, CDR1 is SGHRS and CDR2 is YFSETQ. The CDR3 length is 15 residues. V shed 0 bases and J 3 bases; nucleotides not matched to a gene: 2.

The chain carries TRBV12-3 or TRBV12-4 and TRBJ1-6, with D maybe TRBD1 (6 bases). The CDR3 has 14 amino acids. Trimming left V 2 bases short and J 7 bases short, with 9 bases between. CDR3 DNA sequence: TGTGCCAGCAGTTTAAAGGGGGTAAATTCACCCCTCCACTTT. It codes for CASSLKGVNSPLHF.

This clonotype has just a few counts. V usage is TRBV3-1 and J usage is TRBJ2-2; the D gene is possibly TRBD2 (5 bases). Trimming pared 4 bases from V and 0 bases from J, leaving 9 bases between. Germline V lookup: CDR1 LGHDT, CDR2 YNNKEL (reference sequence). There are 15 residues in the CDR3. CDR3 residues: CASSPPGTNTGELFF. CDR3 nucleotide sequence: TGTGCCAGCAGCCCCCCCGGGACGAACACCGGGGAGCTGTTTTTT.